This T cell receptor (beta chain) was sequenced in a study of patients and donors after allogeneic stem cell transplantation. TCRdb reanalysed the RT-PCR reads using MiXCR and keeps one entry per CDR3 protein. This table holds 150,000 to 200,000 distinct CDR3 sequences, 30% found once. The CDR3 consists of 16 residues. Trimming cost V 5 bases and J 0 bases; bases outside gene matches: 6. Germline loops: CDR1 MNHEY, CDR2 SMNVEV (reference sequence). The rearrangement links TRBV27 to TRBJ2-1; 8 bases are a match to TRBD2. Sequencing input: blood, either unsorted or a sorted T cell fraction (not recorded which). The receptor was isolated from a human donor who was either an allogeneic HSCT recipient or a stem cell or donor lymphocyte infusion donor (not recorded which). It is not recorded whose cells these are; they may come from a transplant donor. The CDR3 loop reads CASSVLAGVSYNEQFF. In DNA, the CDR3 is TGTGCCAGCAGTGTTCTAGCGGGTGTCTCCTACAATGAGCAGTTCTTC.